The next 25 T cell receptor beta chains were all read from a single sample in a study of T-cell memory formation after mild COVID-19. Using its own MiXCR run on the 5' RACE reads, TCRdb lists one record per CDR3 protein. The table records about 470,000 distinct CDR3 sequences, 15% to 20% of them present only once. What was sequenced was PBMCs or a T cell subset sorted from them (not recorded which). These receptors all come from an adult woman who had mild COVID-19 (a few samples of this study predate the infection). Cell type and time point are not known.

This clonotype came up once. This chain links TRBV29-1 with TRBJ1-2; 7 bases match TRBD1. CDR1 SQVTM and CDR2 ANQGSEA come from the germline V gene. The ends lost 3 bases at V and 5 bases at J; junction bases unmatched: 9. CDR3 length equals 14 residues. The CDR3 reads CSVDRAGGRYGYTF. Here the CDR3 DNA reads TGCAGCGTTGACAGGGCAGGGGGAAGATATGGCTACACCTTC.

V and J are TRBV10-3 and TRBJ2-1; perhaps TRBD2 as D (6 bases). Looked up from germline, CDR1 is ENHRY and CDR2 is SYGVKD. Trimming stripped 7 bases from V and 8 bases from J, with 18 bases between. This CDR3 has 14 amino acids. CDR3 sequence: CAIKEGLPGYEQFF. The CDR3 DNA reads TGTGCCATCAAAGAGGGACTCCCCGGCTATGAGCAGTTCTTC.

The rearrangement joins TRBV20-1 to TRBJ2-7; TRBD2 agrees at 11 bases. The CDR3 loop spans 14 amino acids. Per germline, CDR1 DFQATT and CDR2 SNEGSKA (reference sequence). The V gene end was trimmed by 6 bases and the J gene end by 4 bases; junction bases not matched to a gene: 8. CDR3 amino acids: CSALTSGTSYEQYF. The DNA of the CDR3 is TGCAGTGCCCTGACTAGCGGGACGTCTTACGAGCAGTACTTC.

This clonotype came up a few times. This chain links TRBV18 with TRBJ2-5; TRBD1 agrees at 7 bases. CDR1 is KGHSH, CDR2 LQKENI, per germline. The CDR3 has 16 amino acids. Germline trimming cut 6 bases from V and 7 bases from J; bases unmatched to any gene: 17. CDR3 in DNA: TGTGCCAGCTCTCCAAAACAGGGGCTCAAGTCCCGGACCCAGTACTTC. Its protein product is CASSPKQGLKSRTQYF.

This chain links TRBV6-7 with TRBJ2-1, with 7 bases identical to TRBD1. TRBV6-7 counts as an open reading frame of uncertain function. The CDR3 consists of 14 residues. With V trimmed by 9 bases and J by 5 bases, 10 bases remained unmatched. In DNA, the CDR3 is TGTGCCAGGGAGACGGGACAGACTAACAATGAGCAGTTCTTC. Amino acid sequence: CARETGQTNNEQFF.

The CDR3 protein is CASSPSGEVVTGELFF. The CDR3 nucleotides read TGTGCCAGCTCACCATCGGGGGAGGTCGTGACCGGGGAGCTGTTTTTT. This chain uses TRBV18 with TRBJ2-2, with D possibly TRBD2 on 6 matching bases. Germline CDR1 reads KGHSH; CDR2 reads LQKENI. The CDR3 covers 16 residues. V gave up 2 bases and J gave up 5 bases, with 15 bases separating them.

This chain joins TRBV10-3 and TRBJ2-7; D unresolved. There are 11 residues in the CDR3. V was pared by 3 bases and J by 5 bases, with 5 bases between. CDR1 and CDR2 from the germline V gene are ENHRY and SYGVKD. CDR3 sequence: CAISELHEQYF. CDR3 DNA: TGTGCCATCAGTGAACTTCACGAGCAGTACTTC.

This clonotype was counted ten times or more. The rearrangement links TRBV5-1 to TRBJ2-1; the match to TRBD2 covers 11 bases. The CDR3 sequence is 17 residues long. J was trimmed by 6 bases and V by 1 base; bases with no gene match: 9. Germline V gene sequence: CDR1 SGHRS, CDR2 YFSETQ. CDR3 nucleotide sequence: TGCGCCAGCAGCTTGTTGCTAACTAGCGGGAGTGGCAATGAGCAGTTCTTC. As protein: CASSLLLTSGSGNEQFF.

The chain has TRBV19 and TRBJ2-7; D perhaps matches TRBD2 (5 bases). The CDR3 extends over 14 amino acids. V was pared by 5 bases and J by 3 bases, with 14 bases between. Germline lookup yields CDR1 LNHDA and CDR2 SQIVND (reference sequence). The CDR3 coding sequence is TGTGCCAGTAGTCCAAAGACTAACCACTACGAGCAGTACTTC. Its translation: CASSPKTNHYEQYF.

This clonotype came up a few times. The CDR3 sequence: CATSRGGTGALNYGYTF. The CDR3 bases are TGTGCCACCAGCAGAGGTGGGACAGGGGCCCTTAACTATGGCTACACCTTC. The gene calls are TRBV15 and TRBJ1-2, with 10 bases fitting TRBD1. The CDR3 totals 17 residues. Germline-derived CDR1 and CDR2 are LNHNV and YYDKDF (reference sequence). Unmatched junction bases numbered 6, after V lost 1 base and J lost 1 base.

This clonotype was seen a handful of times. V gene TRBV20-1 combines with J gene TRBJ1-2; TRBD1 matches at 8 bases. CDR3 size: 14 residues. The V gene end was trimmed by 0 bases and the J gene end by 6 bases; junction bases not matched to a gene: 6. The germline V gene has CDR1 DFQATT and CDR2 SNEGSKA (reference sequence). This CDR3 is CSARDPGQGHGYTF. The DNA for the CDR3 is TGCAGTGCTAGAGATCCAGGACAGGGTCATGGCTACACCTTC.

The chain has TRBV11-2 and TRBJ2-1, with D unresolved. The CDR3 has 12 amino acids. V was clipped by 3 bases and J by 5 bases, with 5 bases between them. The germline V gene encodes CDR1 SGHAT and CDR2 FQNNGV. Here the CDR3 DNA reads TGTGCCAGCAGCTTTAGCAACAATGAGCAGTTCTTC. This translates into CASSFSNNEQFF.

In its sample, this clonotype was seen a few times. The rearrangement uses TRBV12-3 or TRBV12-4 and TRBJ1-4; TRBD1 is a possible D gene (6 bases). CDR3 length: 16 amino acids. Trimming removed 3 bases from V and 7 bases from J, with 18 bases in between. DNA of the CDR3: TGTGCCAGCAGTTTTGGGGGACACCTCGTAGGTGAAAAACTGTTTTTT. Encoded protein: CASSFGGHLVGEKLFF.

This clonotype was seen only a few times. CDR3 amino acids: CSARFTGGSGFGETQYF. The DNA for the CDR3 is TGCAGTGCCCGCTTTACGGGGGGCTCGGGTTTCGGAGAGACCCAGTACTTC. This chain uses TRBV20-1 with TRBJ2-5; perhaps TRBD2 as D (7 bases). This CDR3 has 17 amino acids. Trimming pared 6 bases from V and 4 bases from J, leaving 27 bases between. Germline lookup yields CDR1 DFQATT and CDR2 SNEGSKA (reference sequence).

V gene TRBV15 combines with J gene TRBJ1-2; 7 bases map to TRBD1. The CDR3 totals 14 residues. Germline assignment: CDR1 LNHNV and CDR2 YYDKDF (reference sequence). V lost 4 bases, J lost 4 bases, and 6 bases stayed unmatched. The CDR3 sequence is CATSKQGSGYGYTF. CDR3 nucleotides: TGTGCCACCAGCAAACAGGGGTCGGGCTATGGCTACACCTTC.

This rearrangement joins TRBV29-1 to TRBJ2-5, with 7 bases that match TRBD2. Unmatched junction bases numbered 13, after V lost 1 base and J lost 5 bases. CDR3 length equals 16 residues. Per germline, CDR1 SQVTM and CDR2 ANQGSEA. CDR3 residues: CSVEAQGAGRTETQYF. The DNA for the CDR3 is TGCAGCGTTGAAGCCCAGGGAGCGGGGCGGACGGAGACCCAGTACTTC.

CDR3 DNA: TGCGCCAGCAGCTTGTGGGCCGATGAGCAGTTCTTC. Translated, it gives CASSLWADEQFF. The J gene is TRBJ2-1, the V gene TRBV5-1; D not certain. The CDR3 is made up of 12 amino acids. The ends were cut back, 1 base at V and 8 bases at J, with 7 bases in the middle. Germline V gives CDR1 SGHRS, CDR2 YFSETQ.

The chain employs TRBV15 and TRBJ2-3; 8 bases fit TRBD1. This CDR3 comprises 20 residues. J gave up 0 bases and V 0 bases, and 14 bases lay outside the gene matches. Germline loops: CDR1 LNHNV, CDR2 YYDKDF (reference sequence). CDR3 DNA: TGTGCCACCAGCAGAGATGAGGGGACAGGAGATTTTTTGAGCACAGATACGCAGTATTTT. Translation gives CATSRDEGTGDFLSTDTQYF.

A few counts support this clonotype. V and J are TRBV5-6 and TRBJ2-7, with 13 bases matching TRBD2. The CDR3 is 17 residues long. From germline, CDR1 is SGHDT and CDR2 YYEEEE. The V segment lost 0 bases and the J segment 3 bases; nucleotides outside the gene matches: 6. The CDR3 spells CASSLGLAGGHGYEQYF. Written as DNA, the CDR3 is TGTGCCAGCAGCTTGGGACTAGCGGGAGGACACGGCTACGAGCAGTACTTC.

The rearrangement uses TRBV5-4 and TRBJ2-3; D gene uncertain. V was cut by 0 bases and J by 0 bases, with 14 bases left in between. The CDR3 extends over 17 amino acids. The germline gives CDR1 SGHNT, CDR2 YYREEE (reference sequence). CDR3 DNA sequence: TGTGCCAGCAGCTTGGCGGTGACGGCCCTTAGCACAGATACGCAGTATTTT. Its translation: CASSLAVTALSTDTQYF.

This chain links TRBV7-9 with TRBJ2-5; D possibly corresponds to TRBD2 (6 bases). The CDR3 length is 14 residues. The V and J ends lost 1 base and 5 bases respectively, with 11 bases between them. Germline V gene data show CDR1 as SEHNR and CDR2 as FQNEAQ (reference sequence). The CDR3 is CASSLESAGETQYF. The DNA for the CDR3 is TGTGCCAGCAGCTTAGAGTCGGCGGGGGAGACCCAGTACTTC.

This chain joins TRBV30 and TRBJ1-5; no clear D. Per germline, CDR1 GTSNPN and CDR2 SVGIG (reference sequence). Between the trimmed V and J ends, which lost 4 bases and 0 bases, there was a span of 10 bases. The CDR3 extends over 14 amino acids. CDR3 coding DNA: TGTGCCTGGAATGCGGGGAGTAGCAATCAGCCCCAGCATTTT. It translates to CAWNAGSSNQPQHF.

This chain links TRBV7-3 with TRBJ2-5; D is undetermined. V was cut by 1 base and J by 4 bases, with 7 bases left in between. CDR1 is SGHTA and CDR2 is FQGTGA in the germline V gene. This CDR3 has 13 amino acids. In nucleotides, the CDR3 is TGTGCCAGCAGCTTAAGGGCGGCAGAGACCCAGTACTTC. It specifies CASSLRAAETQYF.

This clonotype has just a few counts. The genes are TRBV9 and TRBJ2-3; D remains unclear. V lost 0 bases and J 0 bases, leaving 17 bases between the germline ends. The V gene's germline CDR1 is SGDLS and CDR2 YYNGEE. The CDR3 spans 18 residues. CDR3 coding DNA: TGTGCCAGCAGCGTAGTGGGTGCCCAGCCTTCCAGCACAGATACGCAGTATTTT. This gives the protein CASSVVGAQPSSTDTQYF. Based on the CDR3 plus reference TRBV9 and TRBJ2-3, the full variable domain is DSGVTQTPKHLITATGQRVTLRCSPRSGDLSVYWYQQSLDQGLQFLIQYYNGEERAKGNILERFSAQQFPDLHSELNLSSLELGDSALYFCASSVVGAQPSSTDTQYFGPGTRLTVL.

This clonotype has more than one count but fewer than ten. This sequence joins TRBV20-1 and TRBJ2-2, with a possible D match to TRBD2 (5 bases). CDR1 and CDR2 (germline): DFQATT, SNEGSKA (reference sequence). The germline V and J ends were trimmed by 1 base and 5 bases, with 8 bases remaining between them. The CDR3 contains 13 residues. The CDR3 DNA sequence: TGCAGTGCTAGAGGGGAGTCAACCGGGGAGCTGTTTTTT. This encodes CSARGESTGELFF.